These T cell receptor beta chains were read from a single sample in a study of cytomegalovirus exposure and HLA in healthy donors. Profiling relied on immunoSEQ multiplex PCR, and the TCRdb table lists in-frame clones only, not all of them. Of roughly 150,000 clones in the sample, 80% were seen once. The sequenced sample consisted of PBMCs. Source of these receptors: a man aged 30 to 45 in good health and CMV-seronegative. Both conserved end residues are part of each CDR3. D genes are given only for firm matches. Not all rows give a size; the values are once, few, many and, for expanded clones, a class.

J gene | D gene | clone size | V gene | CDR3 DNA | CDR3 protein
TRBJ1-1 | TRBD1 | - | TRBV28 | TGTGCCAGCAGGCTGGACAGGGGGCGCTTGGTTGAAGCTTTCTTT | CASRLDRGRLVEAFF
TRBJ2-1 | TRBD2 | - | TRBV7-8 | TGTGCCACGTCTCTGGGGACTAATTATGAGCAGTTCTTC | CATSLGTNYEQFF
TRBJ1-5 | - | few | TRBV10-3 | TGTGCCATCGCCGGGGTAAATCAGCCCCAGCATTTT | CAIAGVNQPQHF
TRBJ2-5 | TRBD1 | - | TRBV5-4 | TGTGCCAGCAGCCCGGACAGGGCGTGGGAGACCCAGTACTTC | CASSPDRAWETQYF
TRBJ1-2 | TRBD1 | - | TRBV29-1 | TGCAGCGTTGAGGAACAGGGGGCCCGTGGCTACACCTTC | CSVEEQGARGYTF
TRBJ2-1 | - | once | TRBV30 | TGTGCCTGGACAGAGCGCGGCCCCCACAATGAGCAGTTCTTC | CAWTERGPHNEQFF
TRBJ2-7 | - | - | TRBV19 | TGTGCCAGTAGTATGCAGGCCGTCACGGTCTACGAGCAGTACTTC | CASSMQAVTVYEQYF
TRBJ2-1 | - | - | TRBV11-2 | TGTGCCAGCAGCTTAGATGTAGCGGCCTCATACGCCGGCTCCTACAATGAGCAGTTCTTC | CASSLDVAASYAGSYNEQFF
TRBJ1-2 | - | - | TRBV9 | TGTGCCAGCAGCGTAGACCAGGCCCTCTATGGCTACACCTTC | CASSVDQALYGYTF
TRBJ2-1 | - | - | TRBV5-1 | TGCGCCAGCAGCCTCGGGGATGATGAGCAGTTCTTC | CASSLGDDEQFF
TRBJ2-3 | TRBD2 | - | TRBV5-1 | TGCGCCAGCAGCTCACTAGCGGGAGCTACAGATACGCAGTATTTT | CASSSLAGATDTQYF
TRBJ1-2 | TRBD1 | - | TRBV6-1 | TGTGCCAGCAGTGCTAATACAGGGGAGTATGGCTACACCTTC | CASSANTGEYGYTF
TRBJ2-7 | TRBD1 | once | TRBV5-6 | TGTGCCAGCAGCGCCGGGACAGGGGGATACGAGCAGTACTTC | CASSAGTGGYEQYF
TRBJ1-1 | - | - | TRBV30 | TGTGCCTGGAGTGTACTAGGGGGGAACACTGAAGCTTTCTTT | CAWSVLGGNTEAFF
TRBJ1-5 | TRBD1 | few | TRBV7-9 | TGTGCCAGCAGCCCGGGACAGGGGGGCCGGGTTCAGCCCCAGCATTTT | CASSPGQGGRVQPQHF
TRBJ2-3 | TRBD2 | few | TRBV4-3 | TGCGCCAGCAAATATGGGACTAGCGAGTCAGATACGCAGTATTTT | CASKYGTSESDTQYF
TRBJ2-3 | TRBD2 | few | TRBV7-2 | TGTGCCAGCAGCTTAGTACTAGCGGGAGTGGTAGATACGCAGTATTTT | CASSLVLAGVVDTQYF
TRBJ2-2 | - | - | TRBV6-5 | TGTGCCAGCAGTCGCTCAGGGAACACCGGGGAGCTGTTTTTT | CASSRSGNTGELFF
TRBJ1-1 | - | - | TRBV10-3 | TGTGCCATCAGTGAGAGAGGGGAGGAAACTGAAGCTTTCTTT | CAISERGEETEAFF
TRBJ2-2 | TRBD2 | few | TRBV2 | TGTGCCAGCAGACTAGCGGTGAACACCGGGGAGCTGTTTTTT | CASRLAVNTGELFF
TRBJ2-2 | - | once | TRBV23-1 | TGCGCCAGCAGTCCGATCGTCCCCTCAGGCCCCGGGGAGCTGTTTTTT | CASSPIVPSGPGELFF
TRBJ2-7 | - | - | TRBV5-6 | TGTGCCAGCACCCAAGGAGATACCTACGAGCAGTACTTC | CASTQGDTYEQYF
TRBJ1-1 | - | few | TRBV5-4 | TGTGCCAGCAGACGGGACACTGAAGCTTTCTTT | CASRRDTEAFF
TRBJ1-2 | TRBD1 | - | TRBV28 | TGTGCCAGCTACGGACAGGGGGCAGGCTACACCTTC | CASYGQGAGYTF
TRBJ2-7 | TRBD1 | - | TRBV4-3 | TGCGCCAGCAGCCAAACAACGACAGGGTACTCCTACGAGCAGTACTTC | CASSQTTTGYSYEQYF
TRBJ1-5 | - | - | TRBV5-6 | TGTGCCAGCAGCTTCGGCAATCAGCCCCAGCATTTT | CASSFGNQPQHF
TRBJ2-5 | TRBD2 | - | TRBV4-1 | TGCGCCAGCAGCCAAGTTCCGGGAGGGGTCTTGGAGACCCAGTACTTC | CASSQVPGGVLETQYF
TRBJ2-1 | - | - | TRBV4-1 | TGCGCCAGCAGCCAAGATATCCGGGGAATCTACAATGAGCAGTTCTTC | CASSQDIRGIYNEQFF
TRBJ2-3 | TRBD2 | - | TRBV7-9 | TGTGCCAGCAGCACCCGGACTAGCCGTCGGAGCACAGATACGCAGTATTTT | CASSTRTSRRSTDTQYF
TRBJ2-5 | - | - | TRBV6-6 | TGTGCCAGCAGTCTGACCGGGGTACAAGAGACCCAGTACTTC | CASSLTGVQETQYF
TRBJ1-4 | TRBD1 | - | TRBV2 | TGTGCCAGCAGTCTCGGGACAGTTGAAAAACTGTTTTTT | CASSLGTVEKLFF
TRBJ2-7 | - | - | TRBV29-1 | TGCAGCGTTGAAGGGACAGTCCTAAGCTCCTACGAGCAGTACTTC | CSVEGTVLSSYEQYF
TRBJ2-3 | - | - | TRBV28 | TGTGCCAGCAGTGGGATCAGGGATAGCACAGATACGCAGTATTTT | CASSGIRDSTDTQYF
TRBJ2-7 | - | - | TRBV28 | TGTGCCAGCAGTTTACGAGGGTACGAGCAGTACTTC | CASSLRGYEQYF
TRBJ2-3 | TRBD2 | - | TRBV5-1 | TGCGCCAGCAGCAGGACACTAGCGGGAGGTACAGATACGCAGTATTTT | CASSRTLAGGTDTQYF
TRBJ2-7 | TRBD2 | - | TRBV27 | TGTGCCAGCAGTTATAGCGGGAGGGCCTACGAGCAGTACTTC | CASSYSGRAYEQYF
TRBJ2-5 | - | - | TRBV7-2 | TGTGCCAGCAGCCAACGGGAGACCCAGTACTTC | CASSQRETQYF
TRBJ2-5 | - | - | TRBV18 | TGTGCCAGCTCGTATCAAGAGACCCAGTACTTC | CASSYQETQYF
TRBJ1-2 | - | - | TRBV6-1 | TGTGCCAGCAGTCGTAATAACTATGGCTACACCTTC | CASSRNNYGYTF
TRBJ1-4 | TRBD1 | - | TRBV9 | TGTGCCAGCAGCCCCTATAGGACAGGGGGCCTCAATGAAAAACTGTTTTTT | CASSPYRTGGLNEKLFF
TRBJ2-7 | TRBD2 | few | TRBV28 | TGTGCCAGCAGTGCGGGACTAGCGGGAGATCGTTCCGGTTACGAGCAGTACTTC | CASSAGLAGDRSGYEQYF
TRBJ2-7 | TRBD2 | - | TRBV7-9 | TGTGCCAGCAGCTTAGTTGAGCGGGAGGACTCCTACGAGCAGTACTTC | CASSLVEREDSYEQYF